The clone carrying this T cell receptor beta chain was observed a few times. This CDR3 has 15 residues. V shed 5 bases and J 3 bases; nucleotides not matched to a gene: 8. The germline gives CDR1 SGHNT, CDR2 YENEEA. Methods used by the authors: From reference gene primer amplification, estimates of nucleated cell counts were derived. TCRdb keeps only in-frame clones here, not all; method: immunoSEQ multiplex PCR. V and J calls and clone size are those listed in that table; D and trimming were worked out from the DNA. The sample lists over 200,000 clones, 88% occurring once. The entry originates in a study of blood T cell repertoires in COVID-19. Study overall: The cDNA or gDNA used as material had been derived from T cells, B-cell-depleted T cells, or PBMCs.

The material sequenced was peripheral blood. The chain is built from TRBV11-3 and TRBJ2-7, with 9 positions matching TRBD1. The sequence derives from an older woman with acute or convalescent COVID-19. The CDR3 sequence: CASSPNGQGIYEQYF. The CDR3 DNA is TGTGCCAGCAGCCCCAATGGACAGGGGATCTACGAGCAGTACTTC.